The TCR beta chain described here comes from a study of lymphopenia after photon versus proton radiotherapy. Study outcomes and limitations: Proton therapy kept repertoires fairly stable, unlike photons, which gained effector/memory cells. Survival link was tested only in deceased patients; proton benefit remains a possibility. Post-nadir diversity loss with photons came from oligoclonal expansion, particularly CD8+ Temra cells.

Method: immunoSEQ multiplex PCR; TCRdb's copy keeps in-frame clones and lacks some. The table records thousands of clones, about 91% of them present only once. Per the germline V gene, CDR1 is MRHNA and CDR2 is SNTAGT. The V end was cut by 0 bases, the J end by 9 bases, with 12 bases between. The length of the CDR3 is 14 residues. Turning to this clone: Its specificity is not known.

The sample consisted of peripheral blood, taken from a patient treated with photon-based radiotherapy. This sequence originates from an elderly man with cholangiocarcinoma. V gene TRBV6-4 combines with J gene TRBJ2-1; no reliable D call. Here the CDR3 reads CASSDSHSWSEQFF. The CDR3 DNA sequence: TGTGCCAGCAGTGACTCTCATAGTTGGAGTGAGCAGTTCTTC.